One T cell receptor (beta chain) is described in this entry. What it binds is not known. Deletions cut 7 bases from V and 9 bases from J, with 14 bases between. CDR3 size: 12 residues. This record comes from a study of CD4 T cells in relation to SARS-CoV-2 and coronaviruses. Overall study: ViraFEST: approximately 10-day antigen culture of PBMCs, then TCR beta CDR3 sequencing.

Repertoires were generated with immunoSEQ multiplex PCR, while TCRdb's copy carries only in-frame clones and drops some. This table holds approximately 36,000 clones, around three quarters found once. Input material: memory CD4+ T cells from PBMCs, cultured in vitro. This receptor was identified in an adult with COVID-19. This chain links TRBV12-3 or TRBV12-4 with TRBJ2-3; D is uncertain. For the CDR3, the DNA is TGTGCCAGCAATTCCCCCGCCCGAACGCAGTATTTT. Amino acid sequence: CASNSPARTQYF.